These 21 T cell receptor beta chains were all obtained from the same sample, sequenced in a study of vaccination and CD4 T cells after COVID-19 (dated by TCRdb to the early 2020s). This specimen's treatment or condition label, per the study, means: roughly 11-day PBMC culture with coronavirus spike peptide pools or control peptides (ViraFEST assay). Which antigens these TCRs recognize remains unknown. Library generation was performed with PCR. For sequencing, an Illumina iSeq 100 was employed. At the Johns Hopkins FTIC core, DNA from the cultured CD4+ T cells underwent TCR sequencing with the Oncomine TCR Beta short-read assay. TCRdb took the public reads, trimmed them with fastp at Q25, ran MiXCR for clone calling and kept in-frame beta chains. Rows matching on CDR3 protein sequence are summarized as one entry with the most common DNA and genes. This sample has over 9,000 distinct CDR3 sequences in its table, and over 60% of those were observed once. 35% to 45% of the sample belongs to the ten largest clones.

The sequencing sample was made of CD4+ T cells from blood, cultured in vitro. These receptors all stem from a human donor who had recovered from COVID-19.

The chain has TRBV7-8 and TRBJ1-1; 10 bases match TRBD1. The CDR3 loop spans 17 amino acids. With V trimmed by 5 bases and J by 5 bases, 14 bases remained unmatched. Germline loops: CDR1 SGHVS, CDR2 FQNEAQ. CDR3 DNA sequence: TGTGCCAGCAGCCAAAATCTATACCGGACAGGGGGGACTGAAGCTTTCTTT. Encoded protein: CASSQNLYRTGGTEAFF.

The chain combines TRBV12-3 or TRBV12-4 with TRBJ2-5, with 11 positions matching TRBD1. V was clipped by 4 bases and J by 5 bases; unmatched bases: 6. This CDR3 is built from 15 residues. The CDR3 region is CASSSGTGGRETQYF. The CDR3 DNA sequence: TGTGCCAGCAGTTCCGGGACAGGGGGGAGGGAGACCCAGTACTTC.

The J gene is TRBJ1-2, the V gene TRBV27; a weak D match, TRBD1 (6 bases). This CDR3 region has 14 residues. Trimming pared 2 bases from V and 7 bases from J, leaving 14 bases between. In germline, CDR1 is MNHEY, CDR2 SMNVEV (reference sequence). The CDR3 nucleotides are TGTGCCAGCAGTTTAGGGAGGGGGGTGAGTGGCTACACCTTC. It codes for CASSLGRGVSGYTF.

V is TRBV20-1 and J is TRBJ1-5; 7 bases line up with TRBD1. Germline values: CDR1 DFQATT, CDR2 SNEGSKA (reference sequence). The CDR3 is 15 amino acids. Trimming took 1 base from V and 3 from J; bases not matched to a gene: 6. The CDR3, as DNA: TGCAGTGCTAGAGCCGGGACAGCTTCCAATCAGCCCCAGCATTTT. Translating gives CSARAGTASNQPQHF.

The chain links TRBV5-8 to TRBJ1-5; 8 bases line up with TRBD1. Germline assignment: CDR1 SGHTS and CDR2 YDEGEE. This CDR3 contains 16 residues. V dropped 3 bases and J dropped 2; count of bases not matched to a gene: 7. CDR3: CASSSTGVVGNQPQHF. The CDR3 bases are TGTGCCAGCAGCTCGACAGGGGTCGTTGGCAATCAGCCCCAGCATTTT.

The V gene is TRBV19, the J gene TRBJ1-1; the match to TRBD1 covers 8 bases. Germline V gives CDR1 LNHDA, CDR2 SQIVND (reference sequence). This CDR3 is 14 amino acids long. V gave up 4 bases and J gave up 2 bases; unmatched junction bases: 3. Written as DNA, the CDR3 is TGTGCCAGTAGTACAGACAGGGGTAACACTGAAGCTTTCTTT. It codes for CASSTDRGNTEAFF.

J is TRBJ2-7 and V is TRBV7-2; D tentatively reads TRBD1 or TRBD2 (6 bases each). The CDR3 consists of 15 residues. From germline, CDR1 is SGHTA and CDR2 FQGNSA. V was clipped by 6 bases and J by 3 bases, with 18 bases between them. CDR3 coding DNA: TGTGCCAGCAGACCATTCTGGGGGCGGGACTACGAGCAGTACTTC. Protein sequence: CASRPFWGRDYEQYF.

The chain combines TRBV19 with TRBJ1-1; no clear D. The CDR3 consists of 13 residues. Germline V gives CDR1 LNHDA, CDR2 SQIVND (reference sequence). V was clipped by 6 bases and J by 4 bases, with 12 bases between them. CDR3: CASSPGEGTEAFF. The DNA for the CDR3 is TGTGCCAGTAGCCCCGGGGAGGGCACTGAAGCTTTCTTT.

This clonotype appeared a few times. V is TRBV21-1 and J is TRBJ2-3; TRBD2, the D gene given by the table, was not confirmed from the DNA. TRBV21-1 is given as a pseudogene. This CDR3 has 19 amino acids. The CDR3 is CASSKETSGRALGTDTQYF. The CDR3 DNA reads TGTGCCAGCAGCAAAGAGACTAGCGGGAGGGCCTTAGGCACAGATACGCAGTATTTT.

CDR3 amino acids: CASSTDPNQPQHF. CDR3 DNA: TGTGCCAGCAGTACAGACCCAAATCAGCCCCAGCATTTT. The chain combines TRBV6-1 with TRBJ1-5; D is undetermined. V gave up 5 bases and J gave up 4 bases, with 9 bases separating them. Germline V gives CDR1 MNHNS, CDR2 SASEGT. The CDR3 loop spans 13 amino acids.

The genes are TRBV7-6 and TRBJ2-7, with D perhaps given as TRBD1 or TRBD2 (5 bases each). CDR1 is SGHVS and CDR2 is FNYEAQ in the germline V gene. Trimming pared 0 bases from V and 1 base from J, leaving 13 bases between. This CDR3 contains 16 residues. The CDR3 sequence is CASSLAPGTESYEQYF. The CDR3 bases are TGTGCCAGCAGCTTAGCCCCCGGGACCGAATCCTACGAGCAGTACTTC.

The rearrangement uses TRBV6-5 and TRBJ1-6; D is perhaps TRBD1 (6 bases). V lost 2 bases and J lost 7, with 15 bases in between. The length of the CDR3 is 16 residues. Germline CDR1 MNHEY, CDR2 SVGAGI. CDR3 in DNA: TGTGCCAGCAGTTACCTTAGAGGGGGGAGGAATTCACCCCTCCACTTT. Translated, it gives CASSYLRGGRNSPLHF.

The chain recombines TRBV30 with TRBJ1-2; D gene uncertain. Germline V lookup: CDR1 GTSNPN, CDR2 SVGIG (reference sequence). V lost 1 base to trimming and J lost 3 bases, with 9 bases between them. The CDR3 loop spans 13 amino acids. CDR3 protein: CAWSATLYYGYTF. Written as DNA, the CDR3 is TGTGCCTGGAGTGCGACACTCTACTATGGCTACACCTTC.

V usage is TRBV30 and J usage is TRBJ1-1; D possibly corresponds to TRBD1 (5 bases). Germline V gives CDR1 GTSNPN, CDR2 SVGIG (reference sequence). This CDR3 is built from 14 residues. V lost 3 bases to trimming and J lost 4 bases, with 15 bases between them. CDR3 residues: CAWRAPGIVTEAFF. The CDR3 DNA sequence: TGTGCCTGGAGGGCCCCAGGGATCGTCACTGAAGCTTTCTTT.

This chain uses TRBV7-8 with TRBJ1-5; D may be TRBD1 (5 bases). From germline, CDR1 is SGHVS and CDR2 FQNEAQ. The germline V and J ends were trimmed by 5 bases and 6 bases, with 26 bases remaining between them. This CDR3 is built from 18 residues. CDR3: CASSQKPPLGAFGQPQHF. CDR3 in DNA: TGTGCCAGCAGCCAAAAACCCCCCCTCGGGGCTTTCGGTCAGCCCCAGCATTTT.

The chain combines TRBV28 with TRBJ1-5; D ambiguous. The CDR3 consists of 14 residues. CDR1 is MDHEN and CDR2 is SYDVKM in the germline V gene. The V end was cut by 2 bases, the J end by 3 bases, with 8 bases between. The CDR3 region is CASSLSQFNQPQHF. The CDR3 DNA reads TGTGCCAGCAGTTTAAGCCAGTTCAATCAGCCCCAGCATTTT.

J is TRBJ1-5 and V is TRBV4-1; D is possibly TRBD1 (5 bases). Per germline, CDR1 MGHRA and CDR2 YSYEKL. This CDR3 has 13 amino acids. With 4 bases removed from V and 7 bases from J, the gap between germline ends came to 11 bases. CDR3 sequence reads: CASSPEGSQPQHF. The CDR3 DNA follows: TGCGCCAGCAGCCCTGAGGGGTCACAGCCCCAGCATTTT.

CDR3 residues: CASSADRGRGFTNNSPLHF. CDR3 coding DNA: TGTGCCAGCAGTGCGGACAGGGGGCGCGGATTTACCAATAATTCACCCCTCCACTTT. This chain links TRBV25-1 with TRBJ1-6; TRBD1 matches at 11 bases. The length of the CDR3 is 19 residues. Germline V lookup: CDR1 MGHDK, CDR2 SYGVNS. V lost 4 bases to trimming and J lost 5 bases; unmatched junction nucleotides: 13.

This clonotype is judged large (0.1 to 1%). The J gene is TRBJ1-2, the V gene TRBV6-1; no clear D. The germline CDR1 and CDR2 sequences are MNHNS and SASEGT. This CDR3 has 13 amino acids. Trimming took 2 bases from V and 7 from J, leaving 11 bases between them. The CDR3 protein is CASSENSLGGYTF. As DNA, the CDR3 is TGTGCCAGCAGTGAAAATTCACTTGGTGGCTACACCTTC.

CDR3 sequence reads: CASSSQQTTGELFF. The CDR3 DNA follows: TGTGCCAGCAGTTCTCAACAAACCACCGGGGAGCTGTTTTTT. The chain employs TRBV6-2 or TRBV6-3 and TRBJ2-2; D ambiguous. The germline V and J ends were trimmed by 4 bases and 4 bases, with 10 bases remaining between them. The CDR3 contains 14 residues. The germline V gene encodes CDR1 MNHEY and CDR2 SVGEGT.

This clonotype has a handful of counts. The chain carries TRBV7-2 and TRBJ2-2, with D possibly being TRBD1 or TRBD2 (5 bases each). Trimming removed 5 bases from V and 0 bases from J, with 13 bases in between. Germline CDR1 reads SGHTA; CDR2 reads FQGNSA. The CDR3 length is 16 residues. CDR3 loop: CASSPRDGTNTGELFF. The CDR3 DNA is TGTGCCAGCAGCCCTAGGGACGGAACGAACACCGGGGAGCTGTTTTTT.